The 15 T cell receptor beta chains below all came from one sample that was sequenced in a study of cytomegalovirus exposure and HLA in healthy donors. The PCR employed 60 Vbeta primers together with 13 Jbeta primers. The data were produced by immunoSEQ multiplex PCR, yet TCRdb's version contains in-frame clones alone and is incomplete. The table lists roughly 100,000 clones, roughly 15% of them singletons. The sequenced sample was PBMCs. These receptors all stem from a female donor in good health and CMV-seronegative.

This clone was seen only a few times. The V call is TRBV28, the J call TRBJ2-3, with D perhaps TRBD2 (6 bases). Germline CDR1 reads MDHEN; CDR2 reads SYDVKM. The CDR3 sequence is 16 residues long. V lost 5 bases to trimming and J lost 1 base, with 16 bases between them. CDR3 loop: CASSLLGSGGTDTQYF. DNA for the CDR3: TGTGCCAGCAGTCTCCTTGGATCGGGGGGCACAGATACGCAGTATTTT.

There are a few counts of this clone. Here the CDR3 reads CASSFWLAGEDEQFF. The CDR3 nucleotides are TGTGCCAGCAGTTTTTGGCTAGCGGGAGAAGATGAGCAGTTCTTC. The V call is TRBV27, the J call TRBJ2-1; 10 positions match TRBD2. Germline V lookup: CDR1 MNHEY, CDR2 SMNVEV (reference sequence). After removal of 3 bases from V and 8 bases from J, the junction contained 7 bases not matched to a gene. This CDR3 contains 15 residues.

The V gene is TRBV27, the J gene TRBJ1-5; TRBD1 matches at 7 bases. The CDR3 is 17 amino acids. The ends lost 2 bases at V and 9 bases at J; junction bases unmatched: 16. Germline assignment: CDR1 MNHEY and CDR2 SMNVEV (reference sequence). The CDR3 loop reads CASSLTGQVLPERPQHF. The CDR3 DNA reads TGTGCCAGCAGTTTAACTGGACAGGTTCTCCCCGAGAGGCCCCAGCATTTT.

The chain combines TRBV29-1 with TRBJ2-3; possible D gene TRBD1, 6 bases. This CDR3 region has 13 residues. The germline gives CDR1 SQVTM, CDR2 ANQGSEA. Trimming removed 7 bases from V and 2 bases from J, with 13 bases in between. In DNA, the CDR3 is TGCAGCGCTCGGGACACCTACACAGATACGCAGTATTTT. Translating gives CSARDTYTDTQYF.

The chain employs TRBV7-2 and TRBJ2-2; TRBD2 matches at 12 bases. CDR1 is SGHTA and CDR2 is FQGNSA in the germline V gene. With V trimmed by 2 bases and J by 0 bases, 4 bases remained unmatched. This CDR3 has 18 residues. CDR3: CASSLLTSGRPNTGELFF. CDR3 sequence (DNA): TGTGCCAGCAGCTTACTGACTAGCGGGAGACCGAACACCGGGGAGCTGTTTTTT.

The J gene is TRBJ1-3, the V gene TRBV2; D unclear. This CDR3 comprises 15 residues. Trimming cost V 6 bases and J 0 bases, with 12 bases left between them. CDR1 is SNHLY, CDR2 FYNNEI, per germline. The CDR3 spells CASSFTVPSGNTIYF. The CDR3 nucleotides read TGTGCCAGCAGCTTTACAGTTCCCTCTGGAAACACCATATATTTT.

The table lists this clone with a few counts. The V call is TRBV25-1, the J call TRBJ2-5; 9 bases are a match to TRBD2. Germline CDR1 MGHDK, CDR2 SYGVNS. The CDR3 is 15 residues long. V shed 4 bases and J 5 bases; nucleotides not matched to a gene: 8. CDR3 nucleotide sequence: TGTGCCAGCAGTGGACTAGCGGTAGGGGGGGAGACCCAGTACTTC. Protein product: CASSGLAVGGETQYF.

This clone has just a few counts. The CDR3: CASSAPLKGGEDEKLFF. The CDR3 bases are TGTGCCAGCAGCGCTCCACTGAAAGGAGGGGAAGATGAAAAACTGTTTTTT. The V gene is TRBV9, the J gene TRBJ1-4; D is perhaps TRBD1 (5 bases). The V and J ends lost 3 bases and 6 bases respectively, with 21 bases between them. Per germline, CDR1 SGDLS and CDR2 YYNGEE. The CDR3 loop spans 17 amino acids. The full variable domain, with the rest looked up from reference TRBV9 and TRBJ1-4, is DSGVTQTPKHLITATGQRVTLRCSPRSGDLSVYWYQQSLDQGLQFLIQYYNGEERAKGNILERFSAQQFPDLHSELNLSSLELGDSALYFCASSAPLKGGEDEKLFFGSGTQLSVL.

In its sample, this clone was seen many times. The J gene is TRBJ2-7, the V gene TRBV28; the match to TRBD2 covers 7 bases. V lost 5 bases, J lost 1 base, and 8 bases stayed unmatched. Looked up from germline, CDR1 is MDHEN and CDR2 is SYDVKM. This CDR3 is 15 amino acids long. CDR3 region: CASSLLGGGSYEQYF. In DNA form, the CDR3 reads TGTGCCAGCAGTCTATTGGGGGGGGGTTCCTACGAGCAGTACTTC.

The rearrangement uses TRBV9 and TRBJ1-1; D is uncertain. The CDR3 loop spans 13 amino acids. CDR1 and CDR2 from the germline V gene are SGDLS and YYNGEE. Trimming took 2 bases from V and 3 from J, leaving 8 bases between them. CDR3 in amino acids: CASSVLSHTEAFF. Written as DNA, the CDR3 is TGTGCCAGCAGCGTTCTATCTCACACTGAAGCTTTCTTT.

This clone was picked up a small number of times. The gene calls are TRBV7-2 and TRBJ2-7, with D maybe TRBD2 (5 bases). Trimming took off 5 bases at V and 2 bases at J, with 16 bases between the two ends. The CDR3 consists of 15 residues. The germline V gene has CDR1 SGHTA and CDR2 FQGNSA. CDR3 sequence (DNA): TGTGCCAGCAGCACGATGCTCGGGATGGCCTACGAGCAGTACTTC. It is translated as CASSTMLGMAYEQYF.

In this sample, this clone turned up a few times. The chain couples TRBV28 to TRBJ2-3, with 8 bases identical to TRBD2. The germline V gene encodes CDR1 MDHEN and CDR2 SYDVKM. The CDR3 contains 14 residues. Trimming at V came to 8 bases and at J to 5 bases, leaving 9 bases not matched to a gene. The CDR3 loop is CASVPSSGVDTQYF. DNA of the CDR3: TGTGCCAGCGTGCCGAGTAGCGGGGTAGATACGCAGTATTTT.

This clone was counted a single time. The chain's CDR3 is CASSPGQGQETQYF. Here the CDR3 DNA reads TGCGCCAGCAGCCCGGGACAGGGGCAAGAGACCCAGTACTTC. This sequence joins TRBV5-1 and TRBJ2-5; 10 nucleotides line up with TRBD1. The CDR3 covers 14 residues. The J segment lost 2 bases and the V segment lost 4 bases, leaving 2 bases of the junction unmatched. CDR1 SGHRS and CDR2 YFSETQ come from the germline V gene.

The rearrangement uses TRBV5-6 and TRBJ2-7; TRBD2 aligns across 7 bases. The CDR3 is 14 residues long. V was pared by 2 bases and J by 4 bases, with 6 bases of the junction left unmatched. Per germline, CDR1 SGHDT and CDR2 YYEEEE. In nucleotides, the CDR3 is TGTGCCAGCAGCTTCGGCGGGAGAAGGTACGAGCAGTACTTC. Its translation is CASSFGGRRYEQYF.

This clone has only a few counts. V usage is TRBV11-2 and J usage is TRBJ2-1; tentative D call: TRBD2 (5 bases). The CDR3 extends over 13 amino acids. Per the germline V gene, CDR1 is SGHAT and CDR2 is FQNNGV. The V gene lost 7 bases and the J gene lost 4 bases, with 11 bases spanning the gap. CDR3 in amino acids: CASMVGGYNEQFF. CDR3 DNA sequence: TGTGCCAGCATGGTCGGAGGTTACAATGAGCAGTTCTTC.